Included here is one TCR beta chain sequence, with context. Its antigen remains unidentified. This sample stems from a study of shared clonotypes between healthy human individuals. General study results and limits: Memory subsets generally showed smaller estimated richness than naive subsets did.

In the CD4+ fraction, cells were divided into CD45RA+ naive and CD45RA-negative memory subsets. This table comes from immunoSEQ multiplex PCR, and its TCRdb copy is limited to in-frame clones, with some not included. This sample yields about 2 million clones, of which roughly 94% are seen a single time; about 0.13% belongs to the top ten. The CDR3 loop spans 15 amino acids. From germline, CDR1 is GTSNPN and CDR2 SVGIG (reference sequence). The V segment lost 4 bases and the J segment 4 bases; nucleotides outside the gene matches: 10. This TCR derives from a man between 18 and 35 years old in good health. Material: naive CD4+ T cells sorted from blood. Subset: CD45RA+ positively selected. V usage is TRBV30 and J usage is TRBJ2-3; 8 bases are shared with TRBD2. CDR3 loop: CAWTFSPGGADTQYF. The CDR3 DNA follows: TGTGCCTGGACGTTTTCCCCGGGAGGGGCAGATACGCAGTATTTT.